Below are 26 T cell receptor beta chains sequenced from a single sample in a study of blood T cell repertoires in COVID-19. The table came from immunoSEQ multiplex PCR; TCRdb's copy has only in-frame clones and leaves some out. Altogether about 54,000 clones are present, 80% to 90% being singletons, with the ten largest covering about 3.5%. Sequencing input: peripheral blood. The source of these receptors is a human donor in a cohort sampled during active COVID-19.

CDR3: CASSYSGRRSEAFF. The CDR3 coding sequence is TGTGCCAGCAGTTACTCCGGGAGAAGGTCTGAAGCTTTCTTT. The gene calls are TRBV6-2 or TRBV6-3 and TRBJ1-1; unclear D gene. The germline gives CDR1 MNHEY, CDR2 SVGEGT. V was pared by 0 bases and J by 6 bases, with 11 bases between. The CDR3 contains 14 residues.

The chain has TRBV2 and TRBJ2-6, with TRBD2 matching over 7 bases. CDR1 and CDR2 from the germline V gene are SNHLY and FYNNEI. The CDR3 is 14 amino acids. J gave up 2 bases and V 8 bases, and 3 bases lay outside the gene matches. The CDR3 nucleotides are TGTGCCAGCGCACTAGCGACTGGGGCCAACGTCCTGACTTTC. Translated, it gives CASALATGANVLTF.

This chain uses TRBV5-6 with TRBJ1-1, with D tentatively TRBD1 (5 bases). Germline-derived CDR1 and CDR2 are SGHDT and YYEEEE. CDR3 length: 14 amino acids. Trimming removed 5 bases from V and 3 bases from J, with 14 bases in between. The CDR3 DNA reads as TGTGCCAGCAGACGACAGTCCCGGGACACTGAAGCTTTCTTT. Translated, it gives CASRRQSRDTEAFF. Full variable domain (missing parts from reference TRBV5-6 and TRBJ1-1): DAGVTQSPTHLIKTRGQQVTLRCSPKSGHDTVSWYQQALGQGPQFIFQYYEEEERQRGNFPDRFSGHQFPNYSSELNVNALLLGDSALYLCASRRQSRDTEAFFGQGTRLTVV.

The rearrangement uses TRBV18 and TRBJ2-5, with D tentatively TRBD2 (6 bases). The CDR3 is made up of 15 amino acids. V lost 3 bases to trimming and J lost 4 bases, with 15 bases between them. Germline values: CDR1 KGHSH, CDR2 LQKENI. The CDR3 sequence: CASSPDRGRSETQYF. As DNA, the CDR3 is TGTGCCAGCTCACCCGACCGGGGGAGGTCAGAGACCCAGTACTTC.

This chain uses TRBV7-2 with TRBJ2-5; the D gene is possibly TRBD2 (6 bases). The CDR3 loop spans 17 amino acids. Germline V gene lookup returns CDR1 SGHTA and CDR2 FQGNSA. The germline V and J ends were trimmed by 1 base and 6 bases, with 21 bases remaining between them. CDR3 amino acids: CASSLGGDVGRRKTQYF. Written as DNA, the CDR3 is TGTGCCAGCAGCTTAGGGGGGGACGTGGGGCGCAGAAAGACCCAGTACTTC. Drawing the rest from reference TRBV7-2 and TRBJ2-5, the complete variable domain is GAGVSQSPSNKVTEKGKDVELRCDPISGHTALYWYRQSLGQGLEFLIYFQGNSAPDKSGLPSDRFSAERTGGSVSTLTIQRTQQEDSAVYLCASSLGGDVGRRKTQYFGPGTRLLVL.

The CDR3 nucleotides are TGTGCCAGCAGCTTAGTACAGGCGGTGGAATACGAGCAGTACTTC. Translation gives CASSLVQAVEYEQYF. The gene calls are TRBV7-9 and TRBJ2-7, with a weak D call TRBD1 (5 bases). V lost 1 base to trimming and J lost 4 bases, with 14 bases between them. There are 15 residues in the CDR3. Germline-derived CDR1 and CDR2 are SEHNR and FQNEAQ (reference sequence).

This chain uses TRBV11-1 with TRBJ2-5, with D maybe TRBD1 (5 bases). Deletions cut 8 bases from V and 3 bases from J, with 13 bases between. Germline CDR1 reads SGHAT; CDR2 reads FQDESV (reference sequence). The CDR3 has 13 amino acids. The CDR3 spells CASQGLQKETQYF. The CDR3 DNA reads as TGTGCCAGCCAGGGCCTTCAAAAAGAGACCCAGTACTTC.

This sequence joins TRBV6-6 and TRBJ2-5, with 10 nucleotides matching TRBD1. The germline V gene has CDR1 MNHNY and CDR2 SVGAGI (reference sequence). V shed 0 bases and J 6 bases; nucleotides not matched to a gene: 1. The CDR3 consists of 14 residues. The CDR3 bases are TGTGCCAGCAGTTACTCGGGACAGGGGAAGACCCAGTACTTC. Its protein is CASSYSGQGKTQYF.

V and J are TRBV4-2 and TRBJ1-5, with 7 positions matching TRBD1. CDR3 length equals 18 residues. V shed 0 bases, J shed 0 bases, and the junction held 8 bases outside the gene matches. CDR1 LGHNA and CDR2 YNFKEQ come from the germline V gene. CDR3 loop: CASSQERQGNYSNQPQHF. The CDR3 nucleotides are TGTGCCAGCAGCCAAGAAAGACAGGGCAATTATAGCAATCAGCCCCAGCATTTT.

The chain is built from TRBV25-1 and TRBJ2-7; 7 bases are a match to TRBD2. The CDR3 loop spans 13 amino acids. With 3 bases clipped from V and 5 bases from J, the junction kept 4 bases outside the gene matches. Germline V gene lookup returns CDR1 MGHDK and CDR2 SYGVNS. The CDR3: CASSDFGGNEQYF. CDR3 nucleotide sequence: TGTGCCAGCAGTGACTTCGGGGGGAACGAGCAGTACTTC.

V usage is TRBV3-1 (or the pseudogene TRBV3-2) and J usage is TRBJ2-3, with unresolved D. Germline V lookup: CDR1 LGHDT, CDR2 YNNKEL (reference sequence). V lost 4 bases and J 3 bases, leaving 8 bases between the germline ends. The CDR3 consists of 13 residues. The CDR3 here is CASSPRHTDTQYF. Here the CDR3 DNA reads TGTGCCAGCAGCCCTCGACATACAGATACGCAGTATTTT.

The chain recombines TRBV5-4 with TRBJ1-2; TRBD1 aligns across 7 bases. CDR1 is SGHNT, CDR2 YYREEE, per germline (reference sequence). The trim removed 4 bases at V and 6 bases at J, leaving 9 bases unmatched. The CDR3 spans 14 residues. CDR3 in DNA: TGTGCCAGCAGCCACCCAGACAGGGTAAATGGCTACACCTTC. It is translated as CASSHPDRVNGYTF.

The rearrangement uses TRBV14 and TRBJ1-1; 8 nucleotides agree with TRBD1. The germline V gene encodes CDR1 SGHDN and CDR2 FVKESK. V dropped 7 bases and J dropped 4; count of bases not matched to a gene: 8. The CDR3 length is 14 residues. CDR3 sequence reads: CASKRTGWGTEAFF. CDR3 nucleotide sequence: TGTGCCAGCAAACGGACAGGGTGGGGCACTGAAGCTTTCTTT.

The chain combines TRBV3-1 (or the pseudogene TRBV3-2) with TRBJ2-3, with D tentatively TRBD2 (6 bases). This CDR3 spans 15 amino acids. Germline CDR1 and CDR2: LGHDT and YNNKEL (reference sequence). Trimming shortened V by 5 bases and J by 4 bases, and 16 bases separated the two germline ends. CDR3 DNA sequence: TGTGCCAGCAGCTCCCGTCGGGGGACGGCAGATACGCAGTATTTT. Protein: CASSSRRGTADTQYF.

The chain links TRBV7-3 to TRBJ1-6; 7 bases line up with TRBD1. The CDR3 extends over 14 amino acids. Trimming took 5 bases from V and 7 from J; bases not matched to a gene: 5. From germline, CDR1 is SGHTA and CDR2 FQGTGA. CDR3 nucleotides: TGTGCCAGCAGCCTTACAGGGGCGAATTCACCCCTCCACTTT. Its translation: CASSLTGANSPLHF. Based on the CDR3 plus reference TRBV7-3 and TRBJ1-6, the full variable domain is GAGVSQTPSNKVTEKGKYVELRCDPISGHTALYWYRQSLGQGPEFLIYFQGTGAADDSGLPNDRFFAVRPEGSVSTLKIQRTERGDSAVYLCASSLTGANSPLHFGNGTRLTVT.

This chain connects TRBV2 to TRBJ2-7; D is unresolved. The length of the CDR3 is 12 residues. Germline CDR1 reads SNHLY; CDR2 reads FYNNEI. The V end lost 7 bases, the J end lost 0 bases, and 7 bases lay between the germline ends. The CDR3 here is CASTPSSYEQYF. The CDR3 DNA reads TGTGCCAGCACTCCTTCCTCCTACGAGCAGTACTTC.

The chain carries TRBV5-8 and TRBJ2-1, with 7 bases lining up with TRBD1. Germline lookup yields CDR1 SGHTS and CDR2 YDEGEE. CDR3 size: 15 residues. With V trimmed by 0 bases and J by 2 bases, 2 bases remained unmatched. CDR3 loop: CASSLGQGAYNEQFF. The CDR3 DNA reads TGTGCCAGCAGCTTGGGACAGGGCGCCTACAATGAGCAGTTCTTC.

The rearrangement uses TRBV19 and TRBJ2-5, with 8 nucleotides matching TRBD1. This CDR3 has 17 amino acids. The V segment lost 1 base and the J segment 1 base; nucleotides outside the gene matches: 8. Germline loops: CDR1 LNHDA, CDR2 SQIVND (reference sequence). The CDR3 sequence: CASSIGGGTGLQETQYF. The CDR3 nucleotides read TGTGCCAGTAGTATAGGGGGCGGGACAGGCCTCCAAGAGACCCAGTACTTC.

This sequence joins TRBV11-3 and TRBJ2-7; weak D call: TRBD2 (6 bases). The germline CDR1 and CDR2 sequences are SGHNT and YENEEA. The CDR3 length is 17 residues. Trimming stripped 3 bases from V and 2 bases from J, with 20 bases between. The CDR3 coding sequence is TGTGCCAGCAGCTTGGGAGGTGGGACGGACGTTCCCTACGAGCAGTACTTC. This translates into CASSLGGGTDVPYEQYF.

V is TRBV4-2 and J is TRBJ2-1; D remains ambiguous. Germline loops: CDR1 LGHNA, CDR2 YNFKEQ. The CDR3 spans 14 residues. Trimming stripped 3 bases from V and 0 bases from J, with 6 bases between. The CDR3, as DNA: TGTGCCAGCAGCCAGGGCCTCTCCTACAATGAGCAGTTCTTC. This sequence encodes CASSQGLSYNEQFF.

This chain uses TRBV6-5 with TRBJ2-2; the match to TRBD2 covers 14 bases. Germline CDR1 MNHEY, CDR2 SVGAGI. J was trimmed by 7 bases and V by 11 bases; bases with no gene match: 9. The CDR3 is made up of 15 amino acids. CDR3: CAGEGLAGGGGELFF. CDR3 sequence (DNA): TGTGCCGGGGAAGGACTAGCGGGAGGAGGCGGGGAGCTGTTTTTT.

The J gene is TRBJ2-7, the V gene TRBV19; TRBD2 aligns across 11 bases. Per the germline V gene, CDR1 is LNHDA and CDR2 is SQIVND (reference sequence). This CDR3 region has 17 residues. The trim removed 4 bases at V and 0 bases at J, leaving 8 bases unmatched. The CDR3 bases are TGTGCCAGTAGTAAACTAGCCGGGACTAGCGGCTCCTACGAGCAGTACTTC. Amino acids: CASSKLAGTSGSYEQYF.

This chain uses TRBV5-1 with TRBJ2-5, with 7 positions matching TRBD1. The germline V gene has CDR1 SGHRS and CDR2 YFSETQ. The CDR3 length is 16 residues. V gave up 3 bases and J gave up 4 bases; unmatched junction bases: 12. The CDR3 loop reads CASSSNEGAPTETQYF. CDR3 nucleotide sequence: TGCGCCAGCAGCTCGAATGAGGGGGCGCCTACAGAGACCCAGTACTTC. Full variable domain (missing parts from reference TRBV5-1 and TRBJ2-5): KAGVTQTPRYLIKTRGQQVTLSCSPISGHRSVSWYQQTPGQGLQFLFEYFSETQRNKGNFPGRFSGRQFSNSRSEMNVSTLELGDSALYLCASSSNEGAPTETQYFGPGTRLLVL.

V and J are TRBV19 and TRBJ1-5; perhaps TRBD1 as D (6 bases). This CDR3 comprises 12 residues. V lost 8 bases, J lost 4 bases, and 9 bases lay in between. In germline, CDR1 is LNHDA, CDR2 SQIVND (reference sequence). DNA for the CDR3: TGTGCCAGTCGAACAGGGAATCAGCCCCAGCATTTT. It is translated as CASRTGNQPQHF.

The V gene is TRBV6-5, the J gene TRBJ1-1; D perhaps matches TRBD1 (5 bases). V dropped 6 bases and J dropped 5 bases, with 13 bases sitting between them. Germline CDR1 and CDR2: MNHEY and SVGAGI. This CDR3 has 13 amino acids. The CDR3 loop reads CASRKEGPTEAFF. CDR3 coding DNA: TGTGCCAGCAGAAAGGAGGGACCTACTGAAGCTTTCTTT.

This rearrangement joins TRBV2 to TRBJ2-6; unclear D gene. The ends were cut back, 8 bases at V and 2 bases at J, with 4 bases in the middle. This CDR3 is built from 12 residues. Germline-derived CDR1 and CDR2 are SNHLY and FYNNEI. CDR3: CASRAGANVLTF. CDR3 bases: TGTGCCAGCCGAGCTGGGGCCAACGTCCTGACTTTC.